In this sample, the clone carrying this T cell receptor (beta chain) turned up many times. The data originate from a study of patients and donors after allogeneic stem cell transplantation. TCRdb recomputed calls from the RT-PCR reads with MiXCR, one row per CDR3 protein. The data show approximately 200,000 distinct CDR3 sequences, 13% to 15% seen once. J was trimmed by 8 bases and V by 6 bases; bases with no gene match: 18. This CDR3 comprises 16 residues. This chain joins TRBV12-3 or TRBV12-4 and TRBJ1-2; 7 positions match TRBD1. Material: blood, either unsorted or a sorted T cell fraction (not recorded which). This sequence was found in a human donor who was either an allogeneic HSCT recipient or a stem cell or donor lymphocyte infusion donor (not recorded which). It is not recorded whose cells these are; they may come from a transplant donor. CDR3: CASSHQSTGPGRGYTF. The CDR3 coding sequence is TGTGCCAGCAGCCACCAATCGACAGGGCCGGGTCGCGGCTACACCTTC.